Presented here are 26 T cell receptor beta chains from one specimen sequenced in a study of cytomegalovirus exposure and HLA in healthy donors (dated by TCRdb to 2017 to 2019). Libraries came from the immunoSEQ multiplex PCR assay. Entries here come from immuneACCESS through TCRdb and include only in-frame sequences with V and J called. Some clones fail to appear in such tables; in the studies checked, an unresolved V gene covers under half of the shortfall, and the cause of the remainder is unknown. The sample profile shows more than 100,000 clones; about 90% of them were found once. In total, the top ten clones hold 1.4% to 1.5% of the sample. The material sequenced was PBMCs. The origin of the receptors is a man aged 30 to 45 in good health and CMV-seronegative.

The rearrangement uses TRBV9 and TRBJ1-5; a possible D gene is TRBD1 (6 bases). The length of the CDR3 is 15 residues. Trimming took off 4 bases at V and 7 bases at J, with 18 bases between the two ends. Per germline, CDR1 SGDLS and CDR2 YYNGEE. CDR3 loop: CASSPTGSDWQPQHF. The CDR3 bases are TGTGCCAGCAGCCCGACAGGTTCGGATTGGCAGCCCCAGCATTTT. Supplemented by reference TRBV9 and TRBJ1-5, the full variable domain reads DSGVTQTPKHLITATGQRVTLRCSPRSGDLSVYWYQQSLDQGLQFLIQYYNGEERAKGNILERFSAQQFPDLHSELNLSSLELGDSALYFCASSPTGSDWQPQHFGDGTRLSIL.

The CDR3 sequence: CASSPFRGGRTGLDEQFF. CDR3 in DNA: TGTGCCAGCAGCCCGTTCCGGGGAGGACGAACGGGACTGGATGAGCAGTTCTTC. The chain employs TRBV7-9 and TRBJ2-1; TRBD2 is a possible D gene (6 bases). Germline V gene sequence: CDR1 SEHNR, CDR2 FQNEAQ (reference sequence). The CDR3 extends over 18 amino acids. Trimming took off 5 bases at V and 8 bases at J, with 28 bases between the two ends.

The rearrangement joins TRBV6-5 to TRBJ2-1, with D perhaps matching TRBD2 (5 bases). CDR3 size: 13 residues. V was cut by 7 bases and J by 9 bases, with 16 bases left in between. Germline V lookup: CDR1 MNHEY, CDR2 SVGAGI. The CDR3 DNA is TGTGCCAGCACCCCGAGAGTAGAGGGTGAGCAGTTCTTC. Translated, it gives CASTPRVEGEQFF.

The V call is TRBV14, the J call TRBJ1-6, with D hard to call. Trimming removed 4 bases at V and 7 bases at J, with 11 bases between. The CDR3 runs 14 residues. The V gene's germline CDR1 is SGHDN and CDR2 FVKESK. Written as DNA, the CDR3 is TGTGCCAGCAGCCGAACCGGGAAAAATTCACCCCTCCACTTT. Amino acid sequence: CASSRTGKNSPLHF.

Of note for this clone: The identical CDR3 is also encoded by other nucleotide sequences in the sample. V gene TRBV18 combines with J gene TRBJ2-5; D is possibly TRBD1 (6 bases). The germline V gene has CDR1 KGHSH and CDR2 LQKENI. This CDR3 spans 13 amino acids. The ends were cut back, 3 bases at V and 1 base at J, with 6 bases in the middle. The CDR3 DNA reads as TGTGCCAGCTCACCCAGGGGCCAAGAGACCCAGTACTTC. Its translation: CASSPRGQETQYF.

The table lists this clone with a count of one. This chain uses TRBV5-1 with TRBJ2-5, with 7 bases lining up with TRBD1. Trimming at V came to 6 bases and at J to 5 bases, leaving 10 bases not matched to a gene. Looked up from germline, CDR1 is SGHRS and CDR2 is YFSETQ. The CDR3 covers 14 residues. CDR3 loop: CASKPQGGRETQYF. Here the CDR3 DNA reads TGCGCCAGCAAACCACAAGGGGGCCGGGAGACCCAGTACTTC.

V usage is TRBV30 and J usage is TRBJ1-6, with 7 bases fitting TRBD1. The CDR3 has 15 amino acids. Looked up from germline, CDR1 is GTSNPN and CDR2 is SVGIG (reference sequence). V dropped 4 bases and J dropped 9; count of bases not matched to a gene: 12. The CDR3 here is CAWTTGAPVGSPLHF. CDR3 in DNA: TGTGCCTGGACTACAGGGGCCCCCGTAGGTTCACCCCTCCACTTT.

This chain connects TRBV1 to TRBJ2-1; the D segment call TRBD2 is taken from the table without a DNA check. TRBV1 is listed as a pseudogene. The CDR3 contains 20 residues. CDR3: CTSSQDPAGLAGRPYNEQFF. The CDR3 DNA sequence: TGCACCAGCAGCCAAGATCCGGCGGGGCTAGCGGGACGACCCTACAATGAGCAGTTCTTC.

The genes are TRBV9 and TRBJ2-1; 7 bases fit TRBD2. The CDR3 is 14 amino acids. Germline V gives CDR1 SGDLS, CDR2 YYNGEE. The trim removed 3 bases at V and 8 bases at J, leaving 8 bases unmatched. The DNA for the CDR3 is TGTGCCAGCAGCGATCGCGGGAGTGTGGATGAGCAGTTCTTC. It codes for CASSDRGSVDEQFF.

The chain has TRBV29-1 and TRBJ2-2, with 10 bases identical to TRBD1. The CDR3 has 14 amino acids. V lost 6 bases, J lost 4 bases, and 5 bases stayed unmatched. The germline V gene has CDR1 SQVTM and CDR2 ANQGSEA. CDR3 sequence (DNA): TGCAGCGTCGGGACAGGGGCGGCCACCGGGGAGCTGTTTTTT. It encodes CSVGTGAATGELFF.

The chain links TRBV6-5 to TRBJ2-3; no definite D call. The CDR3 has 11 amino acids. V lost 11 bases and J lost 6, with 12 bases in between. Germline V gives CDR1 MNHEY, CDR2 SVGAGI. For the CDR3, the DNA is TGTGCCGTGCGTGTATCGGATACGCAGTATTTT. It yields the protein CAVRVSDTQYF.

The V call is TRBV5-6, the J call TRBJ1-2, with 8 bases that match TRBD1. The CDR3 sequence is 16 residues long. The germline V gene encodes CDR1 SGHDT and CDR2 YYEEEE. With 0 bases clipped from V and 6 bases from J, the junction kept 10 bases outside the gene matches. The CDR3 nucleotides are TGTGCCAGCAGCTTGGGGGTATCGGCAGGGGGCCATGGCTACACCTTC. Protein sequence: CASSLGVSAGGHGYTF. The entire variable domain, with the rest obtained from reference TRBV5-6 and TRBJ1-2, is as follows: DAGVTQSPTHLIKTRGQQVTLRCSPKSGHDTVSWYQQALGQGPQFIFQYYEEEERQRGNFPDRFSGHQFPNYSSELNVNALLLGDSALYLCASSLGVSAGGHGYTFGSGTRLTVV.

This chain connects TRBV5-1 to TRBJ2-5, with TRBD1 matching over 8 bases. In germline, CDR1 is SGHRS, CDR2 YFSETQ. V lost 4 bases and J lost 5; bases outside the gene matches: 10. The CDR3 contains 15 residues. The CDR3 sequence: CASSVRTGSGETQYF. The CDR3 coding sequence is TGCGCCAGCAGCGTACGGACAGGGTCGGGGGAGACCCAGTACTTC.

This clone was found once. DNA for the CDR3: TGCGCCAGCAGCCAAGAGAACAGGGCGACCGGGGAGCTGTTTTTT. Encoded protein: CASSQENRATGELFF. This sequence joins TRBV4-3 and TRBJ2-2, with D maybe TRBD1 (6 bases). CDR1 LGHNA and CDR2 YSLEER come from the germline V gene. The V and J ends lost 0 bases and 5 bases respectively, with 10 bases between them. This CDR3 region has 15 residues.

The chain recombines TRBV27 with TRBJ2-1; 9 bases are a match to TRBD2. V was pared by 0 bases and J by 8 bases, with 11 bases of the junction left unmatched. The V gene's germline CDR1 is MNHEY and CDR2 SMNVEV (reference sequence). CDR3 size: 17 residues. CDR3 region: CASSLSSSGLAPYEQFF. CDR3 bases: TGTGCCAGCAGTTTATCTTCCTCGGGACTAGCCCCTTATGAGCAGTTCTTC.

The V and J genes are TRBV27 and TRBJ1-2, with a weak D call TRBD1 (6 bases). Germline V CDR1 and CDR2: MNHEY, SMNVEV (reference sequence). V lost 0 bases and J 4 bases, leaving 6 bases between the germline ends. The CDR3 length is 13 residues. The CDR3 nucleotides read TGTGCCAGCAGTTTATCGGACAGCTATGGCTACACCTTC. Translated: CASSLSDSYGYTF.

The chain has TRBV9 and TRBJ2-2; the match to TRBD2 covers 8 bases. The germline gives CDR1 SGDLS, CDR2 YYNGEE. This CDR3 region has 13 residues. Trimming removed 7 bases from V and 7 bases from J; junction bases left unmatched: 6. The CDR3 sequence: CASAASGHGELFF. The CDR3 coding sequence is TGTGCCAGCGCGGCTAGCGGGCACGGGGAGCTGTTTTTT.

Of note for this clone: One junction end disagrees with the germline gene, perhaps due to a read error. The CDR3 spells CASSLFSDSYGQYF. The CDR3 bases are TGTGCCAGCAGCTTATTCTCGGACAGCTACGGGCAGTACTTC. V is TRBV5-6 and J is TRBJ2-7, with D possibly TRBD1 on 6 matching bases. The CDR3 length is 14 residues. In germline, CDR1 is SGHDT, CDR2 YYEEEE.

This clone was seen only once. The V gene is TRBV6-5, the J gene TRBJ1-2; 7 bases map to TRBD1. The germline V gene has CDR1 MNHEY and CDR2 SVGAGI. The CDR3 has 13 residues. Trimming cost V 7 bases and J 3 bases; bases outside gene matches: 5. CDR3 DNA sequence: TGTGCCAGCACCGACAGGGTCGACTATGGCTACACCTTC. Translating gives CASTDRVDYGYTF.

J is TRBJ2-3 and V is TRBV6-5, with 8 positions matching TRBD2. Trimming cost V 7 bases and J 13 bases; bases outside gene matches: 13. Germline assignment: CDR1 MNHEY and CDR2 SVGAGI. This CDR3 is built from 13 residues. CDR3 bases: TGTGCCAGCACACAACTAGCGGACTCCAGGGAGTATTTT. Residues: CASTQLADSREYF.

The rearrangement uses TRBV11-3 and TRBJ2-3, with TRBD1 matching 7 bases. This CDR3 comprises 15 residues. CDR1 and CDR2 (germline): SGHNT, YENEEA. Losses at the gene ends were 3 bases for V and 5 bases for J; bases not matched to a gene: 8. CDR3: CASSFETGNGDTQYF. The CDR3 DNA reads as TGTGCCAGCAGCTTCGAGACAGGGAACGGAGATACGCAGTATTTT.

This rearrangement joins TRBV30 to TRBJ2-7, with D tentatively TRBD1 (6 bases). V gave up 5 bases and J gave up 6 bases, with 20 bases separating them. CDR1 is GTSNPN, CDR2 SVGIG, per germline (reference sequence). The CDR3 spans 14 residues. For the CDR3, the DNA is TGTGCCTGGGGTATATCAGGGGTATCCCTCGAGCAGTACTTC. Translated, it gives CAWGISGVSLEQYF.

CDR3 coding DNA: TGTGCCAGCAGCTTGACAGGGCTAACCTACGAGCAGTACTTC. Translation: CASSLTGLTYEQYF. The chain employs TRBV5-4 and TRBJ2-7; possibly TRBD1 for D (6 bases). Germline V gene sequence: CDR1 SGHNT, CDR2 YYREEE (reference sequence). The CDR3 sequence is 14 residues long. Trimming took off 1 base at V and 2 bases at J, with 10 bases between the two ends.

The V and J genes are TRBV5-1 and TRBJ2-5; TRBD2 matches at 9 bases. In germline, CDR1 is SGHRS, CDR2 YFSETQ. J lost 1 base, V lost 5 bases, and 9 bases had no gene match. CDR3 size: 16 residues. For the CDR3, the DNA is TGCGCCAGCAGGAAGGGTACTAGCGGGTTCCAAGAGACCCAGTACTTC. The encoded protein is CASRKGTSGFQETQYF. The variable domain in full, completed from reference TRBV5-1 and TRBJ2-5, reads KAGVTQTPRYLIKTRGQQVTLSCSPISGHRSVSWYQQTPGQGLQFLFEYFSETQRNKGNFPGRFSGRQFSNSRSEMNVSTLELGDSALYLCASRKGTSGFQETQYFGPGTRLLVL.

This rearrangement joins TRBV4-1 to TRBJ2-7; perhaps TRBD2 as D (5 bases). Trimming stripped 1 base from V and 2 bases from J, with 6 bases between. CDR1 and CDR2 (germline): MGHRA, YSYEKL. The CDR3 covers 13 residues. CDR3 protein: CASSQVGTYEQYF. In nucleotides, the CDR3 is TGCGCCAGCAGCCAAGTCGGGACCTACGAGCAGTACTTC.

This sequence joins TRBV2 and TRBJ1-5; 7 bases agree with TRBD1. Germline CDR1 and CDR2: SNHLY and FYNNEI. This CDR3 is built from 13 residues. Trimming removed 8 bases from V and 5 bases from J; junction bases left unmatched: 6. The CDR3 loop reads CASAIGGDQPQHF. Written as DNA, the CDR3 is TGTGCCAGCGCGATAGGGGGCGATCAGCCCCAGCATTTT.